What follows describes a single T cell receptor beta chain. The antigen is undetermined. Reverse transcription of roughly 0.5 to 1 ug RNA was carried out with random hexamers. A multiplex approach, immunoSEQ multiplex PCR, amplified TCR beta CDR3 across 54 Vbeta and 13 Jbeta. Using its own MiXCR run on the immunoSEQ multiplex PCR reads, TCRdb lists one record per CDR3 protein. Seen here are about 150,000 distinct CDR3 sequences, approximately 96% observed once, and the top ten hold less than 0.085%. TEMRA cells were FACS-enriched, while CD8+ and CD4+ T cells were negatively isolated. These data come from a study of CD8 T cells in Susac syndrome. Study conclusions and caveats: The CD4+ T cell repertoires of Susac syndrome were found to show no clonal expansion. The relatively small number of individuals in the TCR sequencing and HLA analysis was acknowledged by the study.

V gave up 8 bases and J gave up 6 bases; unmatched junction bases: 4. The CDR3 has 12 residues. Germline assignment: CDR1 MDHEN and CDR2 SYDVKM. J is TRBJ2-7 and V is TRBV28; 10 bases map to TRBD2. The sequence came from a human donor with Susac syndrome. The source material was CD4+ T cells from PBMCs. CDR3 residues: CASLLAGGEQYF. The CDR3 coding sequence is TGTGCCAGCCTCTTAGCGGGAGGCGAGCAGTACTTC.